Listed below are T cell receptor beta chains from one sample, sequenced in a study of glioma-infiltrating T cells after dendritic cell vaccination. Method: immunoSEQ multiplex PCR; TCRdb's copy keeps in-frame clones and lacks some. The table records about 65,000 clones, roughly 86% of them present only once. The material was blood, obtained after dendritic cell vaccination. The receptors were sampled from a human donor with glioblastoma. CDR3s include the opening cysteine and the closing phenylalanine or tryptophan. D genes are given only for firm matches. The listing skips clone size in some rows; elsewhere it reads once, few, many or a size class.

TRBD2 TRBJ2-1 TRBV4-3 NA CASSLGLEASNEQFF TGCGCCAGCAGCCTTGGACTAGAAGCCTCCAATGAGCAGTTCTTC
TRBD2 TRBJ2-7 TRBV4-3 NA CASSQGSSGSDEQYF TGCGCCAGCAGCCAAGGTAGTAGCGGGAGCGACGAGCAGTACTTC
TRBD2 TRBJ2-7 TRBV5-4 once CASSRDYDEQYF TGTGCCAGCAGCCGGGACTATGACGAGCAGTACTTC
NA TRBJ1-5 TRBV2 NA CASSKGLNGGQPQHF TGTGCCAGCAGTAAGGGACTAAACGGCGGTCAGCCCCAGCATTTT
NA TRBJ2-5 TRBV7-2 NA CASSTDRKRTQYF TGTGCCAGCAGCACGGACAGAAAAAGGACCCAGTACTTC
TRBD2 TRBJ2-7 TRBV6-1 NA CASWTGGPSSYEQYF TGTGCCAGCTGGACGGGGGGACCAAGCTCCTACGAGCAGTACTTC
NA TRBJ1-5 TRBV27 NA CASKTSGVNQPQHF TGTGCCAGCAAAACTTCAGGGGTAAATCAGCCCCAGCATTTT
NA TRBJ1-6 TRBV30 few CAWSLPGSSWGSPLHF TGTGCCTGGAGTCTACCCGGGAGCAGCTGGGGTTCACCCCTCCACTTT
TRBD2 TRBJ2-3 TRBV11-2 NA CASSHTGTSGRAGTDTQYF TGTGCCAGCAGCCATACCGGGACTAGCGGGAGGGCCGGCACAGATACGCAGTATTTT
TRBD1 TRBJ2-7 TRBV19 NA CASSTTGSSYEQYF TGTGCCAGTAGCACGACAGGGTCGTCCTACGAGCAGTACTTC
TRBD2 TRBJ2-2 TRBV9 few CASSARLARGVVAGELFF TGTGCCAGCAGCGCCCGACTAGCGCGGGGGGTTGTGGCCGGGGAGCTGTTTTTT
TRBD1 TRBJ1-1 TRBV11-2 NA CASRPTGLISGTEAFF TGTGCCAGCAGACCGACAGGGTTGATCTCTGGAACTGAAGCTTTCTTT
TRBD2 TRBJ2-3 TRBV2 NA CASSPLLAGGLDTQYF TGTGCCAGCAGTCCCCTGCTAGCGGGGGGTCTGGATACGCAGTATTTT
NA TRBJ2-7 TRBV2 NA CASSENSRRGYF TGTGCCAGCAGTGAAAATAGTCGGCGAGGGTACTTC
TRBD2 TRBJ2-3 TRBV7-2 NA CASSSRLAGGSDTQYF TGTGCCAGCAGCTCCCGACTAGCGGGGGGCTCAGATACGCAGTATTTT
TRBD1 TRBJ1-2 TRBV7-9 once CASSVGTDAGYTF TGTGCCAGCAGCGTAGGGACAGATGCGGGCTACACCTTC
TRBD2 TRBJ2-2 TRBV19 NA CASSTEGLAGGGTGELFF TGTGCCAGTAGTACCGAGGGACTAGCGGGAGGAGGCACCGGGGAGCTGTTTTTT
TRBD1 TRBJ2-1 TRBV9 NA CASSVGDSTYNEQFF TGTGCCAGCAGCGTCGGGGACAGTACCTACAATGAGCAGTTCTTC
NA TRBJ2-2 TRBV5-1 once CASSLDFTGELFF TGCGCCAGCAGCTTGGACTTTACCGGGGAGCTGTTTTTT
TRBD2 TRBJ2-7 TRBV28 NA CASSFHLAVLSYEQYF TGTGCCAGCAGTTTTCACCTAGCGGTCCTCTCCTACGAGCAGTACTTC
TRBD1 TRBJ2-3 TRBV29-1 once CSVAIQGARRDTQYF TGCAGCGTTGCTATACAGGGGGCGCGGAGAGATACGCAGTATTTT
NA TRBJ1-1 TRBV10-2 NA CASSPLAVSGSFMNTEAFF TGCGCCAGCAGTCCCCTTGCAGTTTCGGGGTCGTTTATGAACACTGAAGCTTTCTTT
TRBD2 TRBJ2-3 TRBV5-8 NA CASTHGGGAGDTQYF TGTGCCAGCACCCACGGCGGGGGAGCGGGAGATACGCAGTATTTT
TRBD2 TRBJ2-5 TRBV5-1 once CASSSGTSGGEETQYF TGCGCCAGCAGCTCTGGGACTAGCGGGGGAGAAGAGACCCAGTACTTC
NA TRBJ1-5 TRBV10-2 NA CASSDGADNQPQHF TGCGCCAGCAGTGATGGGGCAGATAATCAGCCCCAGCATTTT
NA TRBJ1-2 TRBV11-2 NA CASSLERGNYGYTF TGTGCCAGCAGCTTAGAAAGGGGGAACTATGGCTACACCTTC
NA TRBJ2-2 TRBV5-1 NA CASRDSGNTGELFF TGCGCCAGCAGGGATAGCGGTAACACCGGGGAGCTGTTTTTT
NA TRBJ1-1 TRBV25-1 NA CASSTPQGYTEAFF TGTGCCAGCAGTACACCACAGGGATACACTGAAGCTTTCTTT
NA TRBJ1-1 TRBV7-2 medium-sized CASSLGRQGPTEAFF TGTGCCAGCAGCTTAGGTCGGCAGGGTCCCACTGAAGCTTTCTTT
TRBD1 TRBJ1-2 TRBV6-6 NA CASSPRDRGGGYTF TGTGCCAGCAGTCCCCGGGACAGGGGAGGTGGCTACACCTTC
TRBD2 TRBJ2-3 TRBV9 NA CASSVGSLALTDTQYF TGTGCCAGCAGCGTAGGGTCACTAGCGCTCACAGATACGCAGTATTTT
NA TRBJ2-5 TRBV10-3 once CATTSVAEQETQYF TGTGCCACCACCTCAGTGGCGGAACAAGAGACCCAGTACTTC
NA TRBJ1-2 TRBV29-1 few CSVIGPRISVGYTF TGCAGCGTCATCGGCCCCAGGATCTCGGTTGGCTACACCTTC
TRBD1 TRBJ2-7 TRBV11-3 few CASSLGAAGQGHEQYF TGTGCCAGCAGCTTAGGTGCGGCGGGACAGGGCCACGAGCAGTACTTC
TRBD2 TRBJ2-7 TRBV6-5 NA CASRGLGREQYF TGTGCCAGCAGGGGACTAGGGCGGGAGCAGTACTTC
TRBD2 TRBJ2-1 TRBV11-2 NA CASSPAGTKNEQFF TGTGCCAGCAGCCCCGCCGGGACTAAGAATGAGCAGTTCTTC
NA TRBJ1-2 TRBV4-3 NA CASSQDLGFRAGDGYTF TGCGCCAGCAGCCAAGATTTAGGTTTCCGGGCGGGGGATGGCTACACCTTC
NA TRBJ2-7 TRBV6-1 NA CASSEASSEYYEQYF TGTGCCAGCAGTGAAGCGTCTAGCGAGTACTACGAGCAGTACTTC
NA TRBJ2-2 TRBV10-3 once CAISESGQNTGELFF TGTGCCATCAGTGAGTCCGGTCAGAACACCGGGGAGCTGTTTTTT
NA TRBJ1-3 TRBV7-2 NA CASSLADTLSGNTIYF TGTGCCAGCAGCTTAGCCGACACCCTCTCTGGAAACACCATATATTTT
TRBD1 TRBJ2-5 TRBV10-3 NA CAMGTVQETQYF TGTGCCATGGGGACAGTCCAAGAGACCCAGTACTTC
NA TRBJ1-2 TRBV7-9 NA CASSPRPGNYGYTF TGTGCCAGCAGCCCAAGGCCGGGGAACTATGGCTACACCTTC
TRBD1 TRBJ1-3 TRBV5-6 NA CASSTRDRTSGNTIYF TGTGCCAGCAGCACCCGGGACAGGACCTCTGGAAACACCATATATTTT
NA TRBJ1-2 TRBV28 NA CASSPAGEGYYGYTF TGTGCCAGCAGTCCCGCCGGGGAGGGGTACTATGGCTACACCTTC
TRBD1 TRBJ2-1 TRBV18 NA CASSPLLGQGNSAQFF TGTGCCAGCTCACCACTTCTGGGACAGGGTAATAGCGCCCAGTTCTTC
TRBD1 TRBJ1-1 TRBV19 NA CASSIAPGQGAQKNTEAFF TGTGCCAGTAGTATAGCCCCAGGACAGGGGGCCCAAAAAAACACTGAAGCTTTCTTT
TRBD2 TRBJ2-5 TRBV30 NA CAWSLRPFLAGGPEETQYF TGTGCCTGGAGTCTCCGACCCTTCCTAGCGGGAGGGCCGGAAGAGACCCAGTACTTC
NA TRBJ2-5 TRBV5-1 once CASSPTGGRKTQYF TGCGCCAGCAGCCCCACTGGAGGGAGGAAGACCCAGTACTTC
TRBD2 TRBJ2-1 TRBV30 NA CAWRTSGGLSYNEQFF TGTGCCTGGAGGACTAGCGGGGGACTCTCCTACAATGAGCAGTTCTTC
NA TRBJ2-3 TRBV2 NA CASNRGADTQYF TGTGCCAGCAACCGGGGAGCAGATACGCAGTATTTT
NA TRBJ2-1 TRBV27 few CASSQGIGNNEQFF TGTGCCAGCTCCCAGGGCATAGGGAACAATGAGCAGTTCTTC
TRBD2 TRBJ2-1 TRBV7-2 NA CASSFGGGNEQFF TGTGCCAGCAGCTTCGGCGGGGGTAATGAGCAGTTCTTC
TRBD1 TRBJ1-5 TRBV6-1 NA CASSSGTGSNQPQHF TGTGCCAGCAGCTCCGGGACAGGAAGCAATCAGCCCCAGCATTTT
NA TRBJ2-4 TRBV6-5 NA CASSGEGTPNIQYF TGTGCCAGCAGTGGGGAAGGGACACCAAACATTCAGTACTTC
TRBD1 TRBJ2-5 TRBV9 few CASSPRLGTGDQETQYF TGTGCCAGCAGCCCCCGCCTCGGGACAGGGGACCAAGAGACCCAGTACTTC